This record looks at one TCR beta chain sequence and its context. This record belongs to a study of OX40 agonist ivuxolimab in advanced cancers. Across the whole study: Ivuxolimab, an agonistic anti-OX40 (CD134) antibody, was given to patients. Administration of intravenous ivuxolimab to patients occurred every 2 weeks at 0.01 to 10 mg/kg. Eligibility rules accepted prior anti-PD-1, anti-PD-L1 or anti-CTLA-4 therapy, and 40% to 50% had some.

Profiled with immunoSEQ multiplex PCR; TCRdb holds only in-frame clones, not every one. Among more than 15,000 clones listed, over 70% were seen once. The germline V gene encodes CDR1 LNHNV and CDR2 YYDKDF (reference sequence). Trimming took 4 bases from V and 6 from J, leaving 18 bases between them. CDR3 length: 15 residues. Sample: CD4+ or CD8+ T cells sorted from blood, taken in a trial of the OX40 agonist ivuxolimab. This chain uses TRBV15 with TRBJ1-1, with D maybe TRBD1 (5 bases). The clonotype comes from an adult with an advanced solid tumor such as melanoma, head and neck, liver or kidney cancer. The CDR3: CATSTPYGGRPEAFF. The CDR3 region has the DNA TGTGCCACCAGCACCCCCTACGGGGGACGGCCTGAAGCTTTCTTT.